This T cell receptor beta chain stems from a study of OX40 agonist ivuxolimab in advanced cancers. Looking at the study overall: People who had prior anti-PD-1, anti-PD-L1 or anti-CTLA-4 therapy could take part, and under 50% had some.

Study-level points and caveats: There were, on average, more expanded clones in CD8+ T cells than in CD4+.

This clone was counted once. Its antigen is not identified. This CDR3 comprises 15 residues. Germline V CDR1 and CDR2: MGHRA, YSYEKL. Trimming took off 0 bases at V and 6 bases at J, with 12 bases between the two ends. TCRdb's table, derived via immunoSEQ multiplex PCR, lists solely in-frame clones and lacks some. The sample yields about 77,000 clones, roughly 91% seen once. Patients who had autoimmune disease history or got systemic immunosuppression were left out. Blood was sampled at baseline, cycle 4 day 1, and cycle 7 day 1. The source material was CD4+ or CD8+ T cells sorted from blood, sampled in a trial of the OX40 agonist ivuxolimab. The TCR sequence derives from an adult with an advanced solid tumor such as melanoma, head and neck, liver or kidney cancer. The chain links TRBV4-1 to TRBJ1-5; D not resolved. The CDR3 coding sequence is TGCGCCAGCAGCCAAGATCCCCTTCGGGGTCAGCCCCAGCATTTT. This encodes CASSQDPLRGQPQHF.